Here is one T cell receptor beta chain with its context. Antigen unknown. Deletions cut 7 bases from V and 0 bases from J, with 12 bases between. This CDR3 contains 15 residues. Researchers took RNA transcripts and amplified the TCR beta CDR3 regions from them. First-round RT-PCR of the TCR CDR3 relied on the HTBI primer set. TCRdb re-derived calls from the multiplex PCR reads in MiXCR, one entry per CDR3 protein. The repertoire includes 300,000 or so distinct CDR3 sequences, 18% of them detected once, and around 54% sits in the top ten. The data belong to a study of T cells in Graves' hyperthyroidism and ophthalmopathy. At the level of the study: Peripheral blood samples were taken at initial diagnosis, prior to any treatment. General study points: A median around 6.4 months before onset, the model predicted ophthalmopathy. Stable hyperthyroidism was separated from ophthalmopathy by a model based on 13 V-J features. Researchers found most expanded thyroid clonotypes above 0.001 in blood as well.

This clonotype originated in a woman aged 50 to 65 with Graves' hyperthyroidism. The rearrangement links TRBV12-3 or TRBV12-4 to TRBJ2-2, with D unclear. Material for sequencing was blood. The CDR3 reads CASIFGKSNTGELFF. The CDR3 bases are TGTGCCAGCATCTTCGGAAAGTCGAACACCGGGGAGCTGTTTTTT.